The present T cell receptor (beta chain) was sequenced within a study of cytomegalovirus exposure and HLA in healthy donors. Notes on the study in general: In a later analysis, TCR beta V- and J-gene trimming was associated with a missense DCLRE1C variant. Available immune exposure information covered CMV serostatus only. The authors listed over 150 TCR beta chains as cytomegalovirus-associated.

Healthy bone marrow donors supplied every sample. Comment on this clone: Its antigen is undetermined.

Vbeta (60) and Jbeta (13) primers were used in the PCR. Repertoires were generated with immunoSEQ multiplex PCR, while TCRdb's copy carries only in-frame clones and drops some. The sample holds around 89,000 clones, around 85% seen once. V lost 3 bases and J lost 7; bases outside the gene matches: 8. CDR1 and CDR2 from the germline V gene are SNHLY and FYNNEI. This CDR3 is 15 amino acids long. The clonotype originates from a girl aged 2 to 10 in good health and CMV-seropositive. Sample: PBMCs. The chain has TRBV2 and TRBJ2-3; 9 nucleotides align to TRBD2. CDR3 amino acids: CASSDSGRITHTQYF. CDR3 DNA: TGTGCCAGCAGTGATAGCGGGAGAATTACCCATACGCAGTATTTT.